The clone carrying this T cell receptor beta chain was observed at least ten times. The antigen is not known. RNA transcripts were the template for amplifying TCR beta CDR3 regions. A first-round RT-PCR of the TCR CDR3 used the HTBI primer set. TCRdb fed the multiplex PCR reads into MiXCR, producing one record per CDR3 protein. The profile shows hundreds of thousands of distinct CDR3 sequences, approximately 15% of them singletons. This specimen belongs to a study of T cells in Graves' hyperthyroidism and ophthalmopathy. Ophthalmopathy patients had Clinical Activity Score at least 3, NOSPECS grade at least 4, duration under 3 months. Clinicians diagnosed patients from clinical symptoms, serum thyroxine and TRAb, thyroid ultrasound and orbital computed tomography. The PBMCs had their origin in around 9.1 ml of fresh peripheral blood. The study's findings and limits: From stable hyperthyroidism, ophthalmopathy was separated by a 13 V-J model.

Material for sequencing was blood. The TCR originated in a middle-aged woman with Graves' ophthalmopathy.

The CDR3 loop is CASGGGRGETQYF. For the CDR3, the DNA is TGTGCCAGTGGGGGAGGCAGGGGAGAGACCCAGTACTTC. The chain links TRBV2 to TRBJ2-5; perhaps D is TRBD1 or TRBD2 (6 bases each). This CDR3 contains 13 residues. Trimming stripped 9 bases from V and 4 bases from J, with 15 bases between. The germline V gene has CDR1 SNHLY and CDR2 FYNNEI.